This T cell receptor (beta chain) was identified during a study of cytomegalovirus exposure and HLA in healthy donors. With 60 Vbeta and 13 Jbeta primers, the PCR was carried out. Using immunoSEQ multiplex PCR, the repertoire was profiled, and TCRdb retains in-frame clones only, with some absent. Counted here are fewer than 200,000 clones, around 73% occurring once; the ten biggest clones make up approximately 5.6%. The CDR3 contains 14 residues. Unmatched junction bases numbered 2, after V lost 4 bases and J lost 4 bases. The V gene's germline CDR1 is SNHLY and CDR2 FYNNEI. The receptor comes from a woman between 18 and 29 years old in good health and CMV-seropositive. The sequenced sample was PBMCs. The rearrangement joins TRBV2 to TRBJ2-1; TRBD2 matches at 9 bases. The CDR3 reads CASSVRGGYNEQFF. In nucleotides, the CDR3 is TGTGCCAGCAGTGTGCGGGGGGGTTACAATGAGCAGTTCTTC.